Shown below are 8 T cell receptor beta chains from a single sample sequenced in a study of blood T cell repertoires in COVID-19. This table comes from immunoSEQ multiplex PCR, and its TCRdb copy is limited to in-frame clones, with some not included. The table lists under 85,000 clones, around 89% of them singletons. The sequenced sample was peripheral blood. These receptor sequences come from a man aged 65 to 79 with active or convalescent COVID-19.

The chain joins TRBV7-8 to TRBJ1-3; tentatively, D is TRBD1 (6 bases). Germline values: CDR1 SGHVS, CDR2 FQNEAQ. V shed 5 bases and J shed 2 bases, with 13 bases lying between them. The CDR3 covers 15 residues. This chain's CDR3 is CASSPGVGAGNTIYF. CDR3 coding DNA: TGTGCCAGCAGCCCAGGGGTTGGGGCTGGAAACACCATATATTTT.

The rearrangement uses TRBV4-1 and TRBJ1-2, with a weak D call TRBD1 (5 bases). The CDR3 loop spans 15 amino acids. Trimming removed 1 base at V and 8 bases at J, with 17 bases between. The germline CDR1 and CDR2 sequences are MGHRA and YSYEKL. The CDR3 bases are TGCGCCAGCAGCCAAGGTGACTTGGGGCGTCGGGGCTACACCTTC. This translates into CASSQGDLGRRGYTF.

This sequence joins TRBV6-5 and TRBJ2-2; 7 bases line up with TRBD1. CDR1 is MNHEY and CDR2 is SVGAGI in the germline V gene. This CDR3 has 16 amino acids. Unmatched junction bases numbered 9, after V lost 4 bases and J lost 4 bases. The CDR3 region has the DNA TGTGCCAGCAGTTCTCAGACAGGGTCAATCACCGGGGAGCTGTTTTTT. It specifies CASSSQTGSITGELFF.

Worth noting for this clone: Other DNA sequences within the sample encode an identical CDR3. J is TRBJ1-1 and V is TRBV18; the D is unclear. Germline values: CDR1 KGHSH, CDR2 LQKENI. Trimming left V 2 bases short and J 1 base short, with 5 bases between. The CDR3 has 13 amino acids. The CDR3 region is CASSPGENTEAFF. In nucleotides, the CDR3 is TGTGCCAGCTCACCAGGAGAGAACACTGAAGCTTTCTTT.

The chain recombines TRBV24-1 with TRBJ2-7; 9 nucleotides match TRBD2. Germline CDR1 and CDR2: KGHDR and SFDVKD. Trimming at V came to 3 bases and at J to 0 bases, leaving 5 bases not matched to a gene. The CDR3 spans 16 residues. The CDR3 reads CATSDNSGSGSYEQYF. The CDR3 DNA reads as TGTGCCACCAGTGATAATAGCGGGAGCGGCTCCTACGAGCAGTACTTC.

This clone showed up just once. The chain recombines TRBV7-2 with TRBJ2-1; D gene uncertain. With 5 bases removed from V and 8 bases from J, the gap between germline ends came to 16 bases. CDR3 size: 14 residues. Germline V lookup: CDR1 SGHTA, CDR2 FQGNSA. CDR3 protein: CASSPSRGVYEQFF. DNA for the CDR3: TGTGCCAGCAGCCCGAGCCGAGGTGTGTATGAGCAGTTCTTC.

The rearrangement links TRBV5-1 to TRBJ1-2, with 10 positions matching TRBD1. The CDR3 extends over 14 amino acids. Germline V CDR1 and CDR2: SGHRS, YFSETQ. The ends lost 0 bases at V and 8 bases at J; junction bases unmatched: 4. CDR3 nucleotides: TGCGCCAGCAGCTTGGGACAGGGGGCTCGGGGCTACACCTTC. It codes for CASSLGQGARGYTF.

The chain carries TRBV30 and TRBJ1-5, with TRBD1 matching over 7 bases. Germline V lookup: CDR1 GTSNPN, CDR2 SVGIG (reference sequence). The CDR3 is 16 residues long. J gave up 4 bases and V 0 bases, and 9 bases lay outside the gene matches. The CDR3 region has the DNA TGTGCCTGGAGTGTAATGTGGGGGACAGCAAATCAGCCCCAGCATTTT. It yields the protein CAWSVMWGTANQPQHF.